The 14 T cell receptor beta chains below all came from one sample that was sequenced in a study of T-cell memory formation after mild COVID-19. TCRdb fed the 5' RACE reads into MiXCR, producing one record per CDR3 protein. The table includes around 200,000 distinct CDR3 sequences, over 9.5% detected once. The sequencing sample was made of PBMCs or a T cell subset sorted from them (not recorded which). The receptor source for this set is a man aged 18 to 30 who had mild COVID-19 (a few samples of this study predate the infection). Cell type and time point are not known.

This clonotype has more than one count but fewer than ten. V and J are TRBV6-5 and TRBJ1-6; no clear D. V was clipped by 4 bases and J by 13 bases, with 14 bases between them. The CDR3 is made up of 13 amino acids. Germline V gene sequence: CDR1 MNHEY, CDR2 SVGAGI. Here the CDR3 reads CASSSQPRTPLHF. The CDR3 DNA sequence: TGTGCCAGCAGTTCCCAGCCCCGTACTCCCCTCCACTTT.

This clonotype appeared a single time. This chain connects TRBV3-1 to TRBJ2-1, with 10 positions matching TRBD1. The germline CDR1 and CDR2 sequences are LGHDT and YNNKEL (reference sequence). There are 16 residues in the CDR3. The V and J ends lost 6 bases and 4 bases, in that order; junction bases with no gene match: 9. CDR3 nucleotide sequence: TGTGCCAGCAGTCCACAACCGGGACAGGGGTACAATGAGCAGTTCTTC. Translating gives CASSPQPGQGYNEQFF.

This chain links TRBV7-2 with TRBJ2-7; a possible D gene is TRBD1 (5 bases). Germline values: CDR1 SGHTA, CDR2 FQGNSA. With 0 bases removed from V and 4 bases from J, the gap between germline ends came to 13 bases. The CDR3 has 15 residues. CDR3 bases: TGTGCCAGCAGCTTAGCGCAGGGTTCGACGTACGAGCAGTACGTC. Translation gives CASSLAQGSTYEQYV.

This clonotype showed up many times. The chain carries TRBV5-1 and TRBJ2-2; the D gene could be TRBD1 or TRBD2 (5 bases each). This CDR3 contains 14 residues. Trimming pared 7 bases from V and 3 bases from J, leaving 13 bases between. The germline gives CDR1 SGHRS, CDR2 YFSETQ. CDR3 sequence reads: CASGGRTYTGELFF. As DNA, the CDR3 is TGCGCCAGCGGGGGACGGACTTACACCGGGGAGCTGTTTTTT.

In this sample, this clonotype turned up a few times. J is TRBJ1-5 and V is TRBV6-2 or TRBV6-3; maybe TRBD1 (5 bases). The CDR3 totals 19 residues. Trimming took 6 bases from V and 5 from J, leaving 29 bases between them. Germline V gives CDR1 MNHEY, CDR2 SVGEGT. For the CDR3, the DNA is TGTGCCAGCAGCCCGAGTTGGGGCGGGCAGACACAAAGACATCAGCCCCAGCATTTT. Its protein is CASSPSWGGQTQRHQPQHF.

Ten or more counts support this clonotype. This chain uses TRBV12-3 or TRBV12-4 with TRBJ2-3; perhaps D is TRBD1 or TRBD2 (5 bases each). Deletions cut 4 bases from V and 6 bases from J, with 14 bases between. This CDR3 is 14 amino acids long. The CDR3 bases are TGTGCCAGCAGTTGGGGCAGGGTAGCGGATACGCAGTATTTT. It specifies CASSWGRVADTQYF.

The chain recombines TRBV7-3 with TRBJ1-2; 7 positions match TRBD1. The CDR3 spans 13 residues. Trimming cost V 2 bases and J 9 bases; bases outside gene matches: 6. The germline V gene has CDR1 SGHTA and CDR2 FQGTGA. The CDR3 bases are TGTGCCAGCAGCTTAGAGGACAGGTCTAGCTACACCTTC. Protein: CASSLEDRSSYTF. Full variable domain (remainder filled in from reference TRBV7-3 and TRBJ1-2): GAGVSQTPSNKVTEKGKYVELRCDPISGHTALYWYRQSLGQGPEFLIYFQGTGAADDSGLPNDRFFAVRPEGSVSTLKIQRTERGDSAVYLCASSLEDRSSYTFGSGTRLTVV.

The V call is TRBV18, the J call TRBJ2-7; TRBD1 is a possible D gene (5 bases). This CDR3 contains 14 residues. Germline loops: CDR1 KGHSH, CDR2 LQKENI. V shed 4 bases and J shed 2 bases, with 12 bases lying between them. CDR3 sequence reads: CASSRFDRAYEQYV. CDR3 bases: TGTGCCAGCTCACGGTTCGACAGAGCCTACGAGCAGTACGTC.

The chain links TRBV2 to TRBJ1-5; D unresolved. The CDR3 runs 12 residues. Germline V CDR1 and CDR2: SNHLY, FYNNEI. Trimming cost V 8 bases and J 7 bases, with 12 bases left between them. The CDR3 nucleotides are TGTGCCAGCCAAGAGGCGGGGCAGCCCCAGCATTTT. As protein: CASQEAGQPQHF.

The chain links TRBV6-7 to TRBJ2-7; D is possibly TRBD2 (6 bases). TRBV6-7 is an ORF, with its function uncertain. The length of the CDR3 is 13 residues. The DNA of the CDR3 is TGTGCCACCCGTTACTTCCTTGGGACTGCCTTTTATGTC. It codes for CATRYFLGTAFYV.

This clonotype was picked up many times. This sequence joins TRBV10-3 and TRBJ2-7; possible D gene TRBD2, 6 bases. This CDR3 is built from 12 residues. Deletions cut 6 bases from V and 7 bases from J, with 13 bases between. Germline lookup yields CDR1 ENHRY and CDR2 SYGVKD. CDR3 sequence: CAIRDKAGEQYF. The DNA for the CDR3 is TGTGCCATCAGAGACAAGGCGGGGGAGCAGTACTTC.

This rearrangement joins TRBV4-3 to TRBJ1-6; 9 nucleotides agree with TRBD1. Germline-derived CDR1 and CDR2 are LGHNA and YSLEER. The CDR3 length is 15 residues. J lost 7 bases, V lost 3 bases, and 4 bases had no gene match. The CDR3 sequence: CASSHYGQGNSPLHF. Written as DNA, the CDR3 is TGCGCCAGCAGCCATTACGGACAGGGGAATTCACCCCTCCACTTT.

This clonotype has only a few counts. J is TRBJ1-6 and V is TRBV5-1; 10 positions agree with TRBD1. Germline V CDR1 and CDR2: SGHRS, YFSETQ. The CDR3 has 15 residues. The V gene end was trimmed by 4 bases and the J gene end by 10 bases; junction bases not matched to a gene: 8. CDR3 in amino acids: CASSRGQGVESPLHF. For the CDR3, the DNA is TGCGCCAGCAGCCGCGGACAGGGGGTGGAATCACCCCTCCACTTT.

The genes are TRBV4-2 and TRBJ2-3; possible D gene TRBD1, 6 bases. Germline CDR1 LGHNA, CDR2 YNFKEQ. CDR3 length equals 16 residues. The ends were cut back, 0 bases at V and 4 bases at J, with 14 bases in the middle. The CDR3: CASSQEGQSGADTQYF. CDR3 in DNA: TGTGCCAGCAGCCAAGAAGGACAGTCCGGGGCAGATACGCAGTATTTT.